This T cell receptor beta chain was sequenced for a study of control samples from healthy donors and cancer patients. Sequenced by immunoSEQ multiplex PCR; TCRdb stores in-frame clones only, minus some. This table holds about 120,000 clones, around 92% found once. Losses at the gene ends were 3 bases for V and 7 bases for J; bases not matched to a gene: 7. Germline-derived CDR1 and CDR2 are SEHNR and FQNEAQ (reference sequence). CDR3 length: 15 amino acids. The origin of this receptor is a man aged 80 or over with head and neck cancer. Sequencing was carried out using PBMCs. The chain joins TRBV7-9 to TRBJ2-1; 9 nucleotides agree with TRBD1. Here the CDR3 reads CASSFVGDRVNEQFF. DNA of the CDR3: TGTGCCAGCAGCTTCGTCGGGGACAGGGTGAATGAGCAGTTCTTC.